This TCR beta chain was recorded in a study of blood T cells in healthy people across ages (dated by TCRdb to the mid-2010s). For context, the study as a whole: In model experiments, template switching captured about one uniquely barcoded TCR beta cDNA molecule for every two T cells. To track age-related changes in TCR beta repertoire diversity, the study relied on deep sequencing normalized with unique cDNA molecular identifiers. The donors were split into four age groups: young (average around 15 years), middle-aged (more than 35), aged (over 55) and long-lived (approximately 80). Donors of different ages were randomly distributed across sequencing lanes to avoid experimental bias. Two additional independent replicas of 1 million unique cDNA reads from the same blood draw were analyzed for two donors (one aged 18 to 30 and one aged 80 or older).

Library preparation employed 5' RACE. TCRdb records Illumina HiSeq 2500 as the sequencer. A second PCR of roughly 6 to 12 cycles was performed with a sample-barcoded 5' primer and a J-beta primer mix. Each TCR beta cDNA molecule received a unique molecular identifier from a template-switch 5' adaptor carrying 12 random nucleotides. Each sample yielded at least 2.5 million CDR3-containing paired-end reads. The Mint cDNA synthesis kit, primed by a TRBC-specific oligonucleotide, was used to synthesize first-strand cDNA from all RNA. Following uracil-DNA glycosylase treatment, all cDNA underwent a first 18-cycle PCR with the universal primers M1SS and BC2_uni_R. The source study handled its data this way. Normalization of each sample was performed by random selection of 1 million high-quality reads, each carrying a distinct molecular identifier. Reads with shared molecular identifiers were discarded instead of being binned into consensus sequences. CDR3 identification, clonotype clustering and error correction used MiTCR with a Q25 quality threshold and the strictest error-elimination algorithm. A nonparametric unseen species model using Euler transformation provided a lower-bound estimate of total TCR beta diversity. TCRdb passed the public sequencing reads through fastp at Q25 and MiXCR, retaining productive beta sequences. Identical CDR3 protein sequences are pooled into one entry, listed with their most common genes and DNA. These V and J calls are TCRdb output, not the study's own analysis. In this sample the table shows 750,000 to 950,000 distinct CDR3 sequences, about 48% of which occur a single time. The top ten clonotypes cover approximately 40% of the sample.

Taken from cysteine to phenylalanine, the CDR3 has 15 residues. The DNA shown is the 45-base CDR3, in frame from base 1. Trimmed from V: 6 bases; trimmed from J: 3 bases; junction bases lacking a gene match: 7. As to this clonotype: This receptor's antigen is unknown. It has no much larger one-base neighbor in the sample; base qualities were not kept.

The paper as a whole reports these results and caveats: Observed TCR beta diversity per million T cells fell roughly linearly with age, and a significant reduction was already apparent by age around 39. Total diversity estimates from one million sequenced T cells were considered lower bounds and underestimates. Bulk unsorted PBMC profiling prevented conclusive comparison of naive and antigen-experienced compartments. Because the CMV infection status of the donors was unknown, age-related changes in expanded clonotypes may potentially have been confounded. Compared with the aged group, more naive CD4+ T cells, fewer expanded clones and increased TCR diversity were shown by the long-lived group, suggesting age selection. The percentage of naive T cells measured by flow cytometry correlated strongly with observed TCR beta diversity.

Systemically healthy Caucasian individuals from Russia, around 39 in total and aged about 6 to 95 years, were included as donors. Each donor gave approximately 10 milliliters of peripheral blood, collected into EDTA-treated Vacutainer tubes. Ficoll-Paque density-gradient centrifugation was used to isolate PBMCs, with at least 6.5 million per sample. Total RNA, at least 5.5 micrograms per sample, was extracted from PBMCs with Trizol reagent. For every donor, flow cytometry on a PBMC aliquot measured the percentage of naive CD45RAhigh/CD27high T cells. Here the chain combines TRBV12-3 or TRBV12-4 and TRBJ2-1, with TRBD2 matching 8 junction bases. This clonotype was obtained from a man of 80 years or more in good health. Input material: blood. The CDR3: CASRGWAGGYNEQFF. The DNA sequence reads TGTGCCAGCAGGGGGTGGGCGGGAGGCTACAATGAGCAGTTCTTC.